The 15 T cell receptor beta chains below come from one sample, sequenced in a study of blood T cell repertoires in COVID-19. Some clones are missing from TCRdb's copy, which holds only in-frame ones; the method was immunoSEQ multiplex PCR. The sample lists about 140,000 clones, around 86% occurring once. Source material: peripheral blood. These receptors were obtained from a human donor in a cohort sampled during active COVID-19.

The sample holds a few counts of this clone. J is TRBJ2-7 and V is TRBV7-7; D gene uncertain. The germline gives CDR1 SSHAT, CDR2 FNYEAQ (reference sequence). V was trimmed by 5 bases and J by 1 base, leaving 12 bases between them. The CDR3 runs to 14 residues. The CDR3 sequence: CASSPSEMSYEQYF. The CDR3 DNA reads TGTGCCAGCAGCCCGTCGGAGATGTCCTACGAGCAGTACTTC.

The chain couples TRBV29-1 to TRBJ2-7, with 14 positions matching TRBD2. The CDR3 is 13 residues long. Per germline, CDR1 SQVTM and CDR2 ANQGSEA. CDR3 sequence (DNA): TGCAGCGTTGAAGGAGGACTAGCGGGAGGCCGTCTGGTC. Translating it yields CSVEGGLAGGRLV.

This chain links TRBV28 with TRBJ1-5; 9 positions agree with TRBD1. This CDR3 has 16 amino acids. V gave up 5 bases and J gave up 1 base; unmatched junction bases: 6. CDR1 and CDR2 (germline): MDHEN, SYDVKM. CDR3 residues: CASSQGQGRSNQPQHF. Here the CDR3 DNA reads TGTGCCAGCAGTCAGGGACAGGGACGGAGCAATCAGCCCCAGCATTTT. Full variable domain (outside the CDR3, taken from reference TRBV28 and TRBJ1-5): DVKVTQSSRYLVKRTGEKVFLECVQDMDHENMFWYRQDPGLGLRLIYFSYDVKMKEKGDIPEGYSVSREKKERFSLILESASTNQTSMYLCASSQGQGRSNQPQHFGDGTRLSIL.

The chain uses TRBV18 and TRBJ2-1; D gene uncertain. The CDR3 extends over 14 amino acids. V lost 2 bases and J 0 bases, leaving 5 bases between the germline ends. Germline CDR1 is KGHSH and CDR2 is LQKENI. The CDR3 here is CASSPTSSYNEQFF. CDR3 bases: TGTGCCAGCTCACCAACCAGCTCCTACAATGAGCAGTTCTTC.

This clone was counted once. The genes are TRBV7-3 and TRBJ2-3; possible D gene TRBD2, 5 bases. The CDR3 has 15 amino acids. V dropped 4 bases and J dropped 0 bases, with 11 bases sitting between them. The germline V gene encodes CDR1 SGHTA and CDR2 FQGTGA. The CDR3 loop is CASSSRAASTDTQYF. For the CDR3, the DNA is TGTGCCAGCAGCTCGAGGGCAGCTAGCACAGATACGCAGTATTTT.

The rearrangement joins TRBV27 to TRBJ2-7, with 9 nucleotides matching TRBD1. This CDR3 comprises 13 residues. Germline CDR1 is MNHEY and CDR2 is SMNVEV (reference sequence). Trimming at V came to 3 bases and at J to 4 bases, leaving 1 base not matched to a gene. CDR3 protein: CASSFGTGYEQYF. The CDR3 DNA is TGTGCCAGCAGTTTTGGGACAGGGTACGAGCAGTACTTC.

The chain recombines TRBV7-6 with TRBJ2-2, with D unresolved. Deletions cut 1 base from V and 4 bases from J, with 4 bases between. Germline V gene lookup returns CDR1 SGHVS and CDR2 FNYEAQ. This CDR3 has 13 residues. This CDR3 reads CASSLVFTGELFF. Here the CDR3 DNA reads TGTGCCAGCAGCTTAGTCTTCACCGGGGAGCTGTTTTTT.

The chain combines TRBV7-9 with TRBJ2-1, with D perhaps TRBD1 (6 bases). The ends were cut back, 0 bases at V and 9 bases at J, with 9 bases in the middle. The CDR3 extends over 13 amino acids. Germline CDR1 is SEHNR and CDR2 is FQNEAQ (reference sequence). In DNA, the CDR3 is TGTGCCAGCAGCTTAGCGGCAGGGGCTGAGCAGTTCTTC. Translation: CASSLAAGAEQFF.

The genes are TRBV7-8 and TRBJ2-5; perhaps TRBD2 as D (6 bases). V lost 4 bases to trimming and J lost 14 bases, with 20 bases between them. CDR1 is SGHVS, CDR2 FQNEAQ, per germline. This CDR3 spans 13 amino acids. CDR3 loop: CASSSQPGTVLYF. The CDR3 nucleotides are TGTGCCAGCAGCTCACAACCCGGGACTGTCCTATACTTC.

The chain uses TRBV18 and TRBJ2-3; the match to TRBD1 covers 7 bases. Trimming at V came to 0 bases and at J to 2 bases, leaving 2 bases not matched to a gene. The CDR3 is made up of 15 amino acids. CDR1 KGHSH and CDR2 LQKENI come from the germline V gene. CDR3 nucleotide sequence: TGTGCCAGCTCACCACCAGGGGGCGACACAGATACGCAGTATTTT. Protein sequence: CASSPPGGDTDTQYF.

The rearrangement joins TRBV10-3 to TRBJ2-7; 9 bases are shared with TRBD2. This CDR3 region has 15 residues. The germline CDR1 and CDR2 sequences are ENHRY and SYGVKD. Trimming took 6 bases from V and 7 from J; bases not matched to a gene: 13. The CDR3 DNA is TGTGCCATCAGGATACTAGCGGGTCCCACAGGGGAGCAGTACTTC. Protein: CAIRILAGPTGEQYF.

The chain recombines TRBV24-1 with TRBJ2-7; D remains ambiguous. Germline values: CDR1 KGHDR, CDR2 SFDVKD. V lost 3 bases and J lost 7, with 12 bases in between. This CDR3 comprises 13 residues. CDR3 sequence reads: CATSDAIRWEQYF. The DNA of the CDR3 is TGTGCCACCAGTGATGCTATCCGATGGGAGCAGTACTTC.

The CDR3 DNA sequence: TGTGCCAGCAGCTTATTTCCCTCTGGAGCGGGAGGGCCGGGCACCGGGGAGCTGTTTTTT. Amino acids: CASSLFPSGAGGPGTGELFF. This sequence joins TRBV7-7 and TRBJ2-2; TRBD2 agrees at 10 bases. This CDR3 comprises 20 residues. Germline V gene data show CDR1 as SSHAT and CDR2 as FNYEAQ (reference sequence). Trimming removed 2 bases from V and 4 bases from J; junction bases left unmatched: 16.

The rearrangement joins TRBV6-6 to TRBJ2-1; D might be TRBD2 (6 bases). CDR1 and CDR2 (germline): MNHNY, SVGAGI (reference sequence). The CDR3 sequence is 13 residues long. Trimming removed 7 bases from V and 6 bases from J, with 13 bases in between. The CDR3 is CASTQGGSNEQFF. CDR3 DNA: TGTGCCAGCACCCAGGGAGGAAGCAATGAGCAGTTCTTC.

The chain has TRBV5-5 and TRBJ2-5, with a possible D match to TRBD2 (6 bases). The CDR3 spans 18 residues. V was shortened by 0 bases and J by 9 bases, with 27 bases between the two germline ends. The V gene's germline CDR1 is SGHKS and CDR2 YYEKEE (reference sequence). The DNA of the CDR3 is TGTGCCAGCAGCTTGGCGTTTGGTCGGGAGTCCCATCGTTGGGCCCAGTACTTC. The encoded protein is CASSLAFGRESHRWAQYF.